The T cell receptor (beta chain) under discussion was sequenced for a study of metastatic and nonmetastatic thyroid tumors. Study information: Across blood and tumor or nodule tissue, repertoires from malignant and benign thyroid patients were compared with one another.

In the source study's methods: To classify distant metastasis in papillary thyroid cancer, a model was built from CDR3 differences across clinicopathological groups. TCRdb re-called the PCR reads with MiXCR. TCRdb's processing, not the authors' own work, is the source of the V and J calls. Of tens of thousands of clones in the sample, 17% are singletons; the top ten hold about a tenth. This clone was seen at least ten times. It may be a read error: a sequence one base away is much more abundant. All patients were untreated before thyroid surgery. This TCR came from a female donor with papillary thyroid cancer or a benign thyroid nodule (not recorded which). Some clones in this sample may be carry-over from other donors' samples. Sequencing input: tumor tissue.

The CDR3 nucleotides read TGTGCCAGTAGCCGGGACCGCAAAGCCACCCAGTACTTC. Translation: CASSRDRKATQYF. This chain uses TRBV19 with TRBJ2-5; tentatively, D is TRBD1 or TRBD2 (5 bases each). Germline lookup yields CDR1 LNHDA and CDR2 SQIVND (reference sequence). The CDR3 contains 13 residues. V was pared by 6 bases and J by 8 bases, with 16 bases between.